A single sample is the source of the 32 T cell receptor beta chains below, sequenced in a study of cytomegalovirus exposure and HLA in healthy donors. Primers for the PCR totalled 60 Vbeta and 13 Jbeta. Method: immunoSEQ multiplex PCR; TCRdb's copy keeps in-frame clones and lacks some. Listed are tens of thousands of clones; roughly 11% falls within the top ten. Sequenced sample: PBMCs. The receptor set was obtained from a woman in her forties or fifties in good health and CMV-seropositive.

The chain uses TRBV5-8 and TRBJ1-3, with a possible D match to TRBD1 (5 bases). CDR1 SGHTS and CDR2 YDEGEE come from the germline V gene. There are 14 residues in the CDR3. Trimming removed 1 base from V and 2 bases from J, with 7 bases in between. The CDR3: CASSLRGAGNTIYF. CDR3 coding DNA: TGTGCCAGCAGCTTGCGGGGGGCTGGAAACACCATATATTTT.

The rearrangement joins TRBV10-1 to TRBJ2-3, with 7 nucleotides matching TRBD2. Germline V gives CDR1 WNHNN, CDR2 SYGVQD (reference sequence). The CDR3 length is 16 residues. V trimming: 2 bases; J trimming: 0 bases; junction bases outside the gene matches: 5. CDR3 region: CASSERRESSTDTQYF. Written as DNA, the CDR3 is TGCGCCAGCAGTGAGAGGCGGGAGTCAAGCACAGATACGCAGTATTTT.

The J gene is TRBJ2-2, the V gene TRBV11-2, with 14 bases matching TRBD2. V lost 5 bases, J lost 0 bases, and 5 bases stayed unmatched. This CDR3 spans 18 amino acids. Looked up from germline, CDR1 is SGHAT and CDR2 is FQNNGV. For the CDR3, the DNA is TGTGCCAGCAGCCCCGGGACTAGCGGGGGTCCGAACACCGGGGAGCTGTTTTTT. Protein: CASSPGTSGGPNTGELFF.

This chain uses TRBV6-1 with TRBJ2-5, with D unresolved. Trimming removed 1 base at V and 2 bases at J, with 17 bases between. This CDR3 has 17 residues. Germline V gene lookup returns CDR1 MNHNS and CDR2 SASEGT. For the CDR3, the DNA is TGTGCCAGCAGTGAAGATGTGATAGCCGAATTTCAAGAGACCCAGTACTTC. Translation: CASSEDVIAEFQETQYF.

The chain links TRBV9 to TRBJ2-3; 12 nucleotides agree with TRBD2. With V trimmed by 4 bases and J by 3 bases, 3 bases remained unmatched. This CDR3 spans 15 amino acids. Per germline, CDR1 SGDLS and CDR2 YYNGEE. CDR3 loop: CASSMTSGSTDTQYF. CDR3 nucleotides: TGTGCCAGCAGCATGACTAGCGGGAGTACAGATACGCAGTATTTT.

The genes are TRBV5-4 and TRBJ2-5, with 12 bases fitting TRBD1. Germline V gene lookup returns CDR1 SGHNT and CDR2 YYREEE (reference sequence). With V trimmed by 0 bases and J by 10 bases, 7 bases remained unmatched. The CDR3 is made up of 15 amino acids. CDR3 region: CASSLGGQGAYGQYF. For the CDR3, the DNA is TGTGCCAGCAGCTTGGGGGGACAGGGGGCGTACGGCCAGTACTTC.

This chain connects TRBV30 to TRBJ2-7; TRBD1 is a possible D gene (5 bases). The CDR3 is made up of 13 amino acids. Germline values: CDR1 GTSNPN, CDR2 SVGIG (reference sequence). Trimming stripped 3 bases from V and 0 bases from J, with 9 bases between. The CDR3 sequence: CAWRTDSSYEQYF. Written as DNA, the CDR3 is TGTGCCTGGAGGACCGACAGCTCCTACGAGCAGTACTTC.

J is TRBJ2-4 and V is TRBV27, with 7 bases lining up with TRBD1. Trimming cost V 6 bases and J 6 bases; bases outside gene matches: 11. Per germline, CDR1 MNHEY and CDR2 SMNVEV (reference sequence). The CDR3 loop spans 15 amino acids. The CDR3 DNA reads TGTGCCAGCAGCCCATCCAGGGACAGTGGAAACATTCAGTACTTC. Encoded protein: CASSPSRDSGNIQYF.

The chain couples TRBV5-5 to TRBJ1-1; 7 bases are a match to TRBD1. Germline V lookup: CDR1 SGHKS, CDR2 YYEKEE (reference sequence). CDR3 length equals 17 residues. V lost 3 bases and J lost 1; bases outside the gene matches: 12. CDR3 in amino acids: CASSSPGGTITNTEAFF. CDR3 sequence (DNA): TGTGCCAGCAGCTCTCCAGGGGGTACTATCACGAACACTGAAGCTTTCTTT.

This chain connects TRBV4-3 to TRBJ2-7; D might be TRBD2 (7 bases). Germline values: CDR1 LGHNA, CDR2 YSLEER. With 0 bases removed from V and 4 bases from J, the gap between germline ends came to 25 bases. The length of the CDR3 is 19 residues. CDR3 residues: CASSQDWGASGEGPYEQYF. The CDR3 coding sequence is TGCGCCAGCAGCCAAGATTGGGGGGCCTCGGGGGAGGGACCATACGAGCAGTACTTC.

The V gene is TRBV4-2, the J gene TRBJ1-2, with TRBD1 identical over 7 bases. Germline CDR1 is LGHNA and CDR2 is YNFKEQ. V lost 1 base and J lost 2; bases outside the gene matches: 7. This CDR3 spans 16 amino acids. The CDR3: CASSQGGDRPNYGYTF. CDR3 DNA sequence: TGTGCCAGCAGCCAAGGCGGGGACAGACCGAACTATGGCTACACCTTC.

This sequence joins TRBV7-2 and TRBJ2-1; perhaps TRBD2 as D (6 bases). This CDR3 contains 16 residues. CDR1 is SGHTA, CDR2 FQGNSA, per germline. V was trimmed by 5 bases and J by 2 bases, leaving 16 bases between them. CDR3 nucleotide sequence: TGTGCCAGCAGCCCACCCCAACGGGGGACCTACAATGAGCAGTTCTTC. It is translated as CASSPPQRGTYNEQFF.

The rearrangement uses TRBV6-5 and TRBJ2-2, with TRBD2 identical over 8 bases. V trimming: 5 bases; J trimming: 4 bases; junction bases outside the gene matches: 6. Germline assignment: CDR1 MNHEY and CDR2 SVGAGI. This CDR3 spans 15 amino acids. The CDR3 DNA reads TGTGCCAGCAGTCGACTAGCGTCGCTCACCGGGGAGCTGTTTTTT. Translating it yields CASSRLASLTGELFF.

The J gene is TRBJ1-5, the V gene TRBV6-4; the D is unclear. The length of the CDR3 is 14 residues. Trimming removed 7 bases at V and 6 bases at J, with 16 bases between. Germline CDR1 MRHNA, CDR2 SNTAGT. The chain's CDR3 is CASKVRQAGQPQHF. DNA for the CDR3: TGTGCCAGCAAGGTTAGGCAGGCGGGTCAGCCCCAGCATTTT.

This chain uses TRBV18 with TRBJ2-3; D gene unclear. Trimming pared 1 base from V and 6 bases from J, leaving 5 bases between. This CDR3 has 12 amino acids. The germline V gene encodes CDR1 KGHSH and CDR2 LQKENI. CDR3 nucleotides: TGTGCCAGCTCACCACACGGTGATACGCAGTATTTT. Protein product: CASSPHGDTQYF.

This rearrangement joins TRBV7-9 to TRBJ2-3, with 13 bases identical to TRBD2. The CDR3 runs to 16 residues. The germline V gene encodes CDR1 SEHNR and CDR2 FQNEAQ (reference sequence). V shed 6 bases, J shed 0 bases, and the junction held 3 bases outside the gene matches. The CDR3, as DNA: TGTGCCAGCAGTTTGGGACTAGCGGGAAGCACAGATACGCAGTATTTT. It encodes CASSLGLAGSTDTQYF.

This chain connects TRBV18 to TRBJ2-2; 13 nucleotides agree with TRBD2. This CDR3 has 15 residues. Germline CDR1 and CDR2: KGHSH and LQKENI. Unmatched junction bases numbered 2, after V lost 6 bases and J lost 4 bases. CDR3 protein: CASSGTSGTTGELFF. Here the CDR3 DNA reads TGTGCCAGCTCCGGGACTAGCGGGACCACCGGGGAGCTGTTTTTT.

The chain uses TRBV19 and TRBJ2-7; 11 nucleotides match TRBD1. Trimming at V came to 5 bases and at J to 1 base, leaving 7 bases not matched to a gene. Germline V CDR1 and CDR2: LNHDA, SQIVND (reference sequence). The CDR3 is 16 residues long. CDR3 coding DNA: TGTGCCAGTAGTTCCCCCCGGGACAGGGGGTCCTACGAGCAGTACTTC. Translated: CASSSPRDRGSYEQYF.

The chain has TRBV5-1 and TRBJ2-1; 7 bases agree with TRBD2. The CDR3 spans 16 residues. Trimming cost V 0 bases and J 4 bases; bases outside gene matches: 7. Germline CDR1 and CDR2: SGHRS and YFSETQ. This CDR3 is CASSLDQRGGYNEQFF. CDR3 DNA: TGCGCCAGCAGCTTGGACCAGCGGGGCGGTTACAATGAGCAGTTCTTC. Full variable domain (remainder filled in from reference TRBV5-1 and TRBJ2-1): KAGVTQTPRYLIKTRGQQVTLSCSPISGHRSVSWYQQTPGQGLQFLFEYFSETQRNKGNFPGRFSGRQFSNSRSEMNVSTLELGDSALYLCASSLDQRGGYNEQFFGPGTRLTVL.

The rearrangement uses TRBV5-1 and TRBJ2-2, with TRBD1 identical over 9 bases. Germline CDR1 reads SGHRS; CDR2 reads YFSETQ. The CDR3 contains 14 residues. V shed 5 bases and J 7 bases; nucleotides not matched to a gene: 6. The CDR3 region is CASRKTGGNGELFF. CDR3 DNA sequence: TGCGCCAGCAGGAAAACAGGGGGCAACGGGGAGCTGTTTTTT.

The chain carries TRBV6-1 and TRBJ1-5; 8 bases map to TRBD1. The germline CDR1 and CDR2 sequences are MNHNS and SASEGT. CDR3 length equals 17 residues. The V gene end was trimmed by 2 bases and the J gene end by 3 bases; junction bases not matched to a gene: 9. CDR3 region: CASSEFWTGRSNQPQHF. DNA for the CDR3: TGTGCCAGCAGTGAATTTTGGACAGGGAGGTCCAATCAGCCCCAGCATTTT.

This sequence joins TRBV30 and TRBJ1-2; D ambiguous. CDR1 is GTSNPN, CDR2 SVGIG, per germline (reference sequence). The germline V and J ends were trimmed by 0 bases and 0 bases, with 11 bases remaining between them. CDR3 size: 15 residues. The CDR3 here is CAWSVFRYTNYGYTF. CDR3 bases: TGTGCCTGGAGTGTCTTCAGATATACTAACTATGGCTACACCTTC.

This chain uses TRBV6-4 with TRBJ1-2, with a weak D call TRBD1 (5 bases). The CDR3 sequence is 13 residues long. Looked up from germline, CDR1 is MRHNA and CDR2 is SNTAGT. Trimming removed 10 bases from V and 0 bases from J, with 12 bases in between. For the CDR3, the DNA is TGTGCCAAAGCGTCAGGGCCTAACTATGGCTACACCTTC. This sequence encodes CAKASGPNYGYTF.

V usage is TRBV18 and J usage is TRBJ1-2, with 9 bases matching TRBD1. This CDR3 has 15 amino acids. V lost 1 base and J lost 8; bases outside the gene matches: 8. Germline lookup yields CDR1 KGHSH and CDR2 LQKENI. CDR3 loop: CASSPRQGTGKGYTF. For the CDR3, the DNA is TGTGCCAGCTCACCACGTCAAGGGACAGGGAAGGGCTACACCTTC.

The chain has TRBV15 and TRBJ2-3; no clear D gene. Germline CDR1 LNHNV, CDR2 YYDKDF (reference sequence). Trimming left V 3 bases short and J 2 bases short, with 21 bases between. The CDR3 runs 18 residues. The CDR3 loop reads CATSSLPLTGEFTDTQYF. In DNA, the CDR3 is TGTGCCACCAGCAGCCTCCCCTTGACTGGCGAATTCACAGATACGCAGTATTTT. Variable domain in full (rest from reference TRBV15 and TRBJ2-3): DAMVIQNPRYQVTQFGKPVTLSCSQTLNHNVMYWYQQKSSQAPKLLFHYYDKDFNNEADTPDNFQSRRPNTSFCFLDIRSPGLGDTAMYLCATSSLPLTGEFTDTQYFGPGTRLTVL.

The chain uses TRBV2 and TRBJ1-2, with 8 bases lining up with TRBD1. V lost 2 bases to trimming and J lost 3 bases; unmatched junction nucleotides: 5. Per the germline V gene, CDR1 is SNHLY and CDR2 is FYNNEI. The CDR3 runs to 15 residues. The CDR3 protein is CASSERSGGYYGYTF. The CDR3, as DNA: TGTGCCAGCAGTGAAAGATCAGGGGGCTACTATGGCTACACCTTC.

The V gene is TRBV27, the J gene TRBJ2-6; possible D gene TRBD2, 6 bases. The germline V gene has CDR1 MNHEY and CDR2 SMNVEV (reference sequence). Trimming shortened V by 5 bases and J by 0 bases, and 17 bases separated the two germline ends. This CDR3 is built from 18 residues. The CDR3 region is CASSRGGAGLSGANVLTF. As DNA, the CDR3 is TGTGCCAGCAGTCGTGGAGGAGCGGGCCTCTCTGGGGCCAACGTCCTGACTTTC.

The V call is TRBV7-9, the J call TRBJ1-6; 7 nucleotides align to TRBD1. The germline gives CDR1 SEHNR, CDR2 FQNEAQ (reference sequence). The CDR3 is 13 residues long. V was pared by 1 base and J by 9 bases, with 0 bases of the junction left unmatched. The CDR3 DNA reads as TGTGCCAGCAGCTTAGAGGGGGCTTCACCCCTCCACTTT. Residues: CASSLEGASPLHF.

The gene calls are TRBV15 and TRBJ1-2; weak D call: TRBD1 (5 bases). The germline V and J ends were trimmed by 8 bases and 1 base, with 14 bases remaining between them. The CDR3 runs 14 residues. Germline CDR1 and CDR2: LNHNV and YYDKDF (reference sequence). The CDR3 spells CATSRGVGNYGYTF. Written as DNA, the CDR3 is TGTGCCACCTCGCGGGGGGTGGGTAACTATGGCTACACCTTC. Variable domain in full (rest from reference TRBV15 and TRBJ1-2): DAMVIQNPRYQVTQFGKPVTLSCSQTLNHNVMYWYQQKSSQAPKLLFHYYDKDFNNEADTPDNFQSRRPNTSFCFLDIRSPGLGDTAMYLCATSRGVGNYGYTFGSGTRLTVV.

The chain has TRBV18 and TRBJ2-4; possible D gene TRBD1, 5 bases. This CDR3 is 14 amino acids long. V was pared by 3 bases and J by 9 bases, with 15 bases between. The V gene's germline CDR1 is KGHSH and CDR2 LQKENI. The CDR3 region is CASSPTQGGVIQYF. The DNA of the CDR3 is TGTGCCAGCTCACCGACGCAGGGCGGCGTCATTCAGTACTTC.

J is TRBJ2-7 and V is TRBV29-1, with TRBD2 matching 7 bases. Germline assignment: CDR1 SQVTM and CDR2 ANQGSEA. With V trimmed by 8 bases and J by 0 bases, 4 bases remained unmatched. The CDR3 is 12 amino acids. The CDR3 reads CSIRLASYEQYF. DNA of the CDR3: TGCAGCATACGACTAGCCTCCTACGAGCAGTACTTC.

V is TRBV2 and J is TRBJ2-5; the D gene is possibly TRBD1 (6 bases). V lost 6 bases, J lost 1 base, and 12 bases lay in between. Germline lookup yields CDR1 SNHLY and CDR2 FYNNEI. The CDR3 runs 14 residues. This CDR3 is CASSVQGIQETQYF. CDR3 bases: TGTGCCAGCAGCGTACAGGGAATCCAAGAGACCCAGTACTTC.